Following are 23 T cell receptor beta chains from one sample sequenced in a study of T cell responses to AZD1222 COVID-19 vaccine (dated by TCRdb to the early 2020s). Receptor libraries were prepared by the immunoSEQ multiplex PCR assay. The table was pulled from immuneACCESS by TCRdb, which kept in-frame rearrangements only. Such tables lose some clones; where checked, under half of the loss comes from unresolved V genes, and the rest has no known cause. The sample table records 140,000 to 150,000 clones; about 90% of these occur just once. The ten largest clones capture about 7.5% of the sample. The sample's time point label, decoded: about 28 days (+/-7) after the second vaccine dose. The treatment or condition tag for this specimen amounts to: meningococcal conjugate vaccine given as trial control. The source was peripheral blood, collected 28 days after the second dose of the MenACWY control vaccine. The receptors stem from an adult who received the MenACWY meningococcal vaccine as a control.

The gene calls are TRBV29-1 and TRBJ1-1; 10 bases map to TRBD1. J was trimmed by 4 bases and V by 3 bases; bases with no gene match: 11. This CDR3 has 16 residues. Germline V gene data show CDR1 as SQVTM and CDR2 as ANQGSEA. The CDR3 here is CSVEGGTGDLSTEAFF. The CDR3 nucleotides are TGCAGCGTTGAGGGCGGGACAGGGGATTTGAGCACTGAAGCTTTCTTT.

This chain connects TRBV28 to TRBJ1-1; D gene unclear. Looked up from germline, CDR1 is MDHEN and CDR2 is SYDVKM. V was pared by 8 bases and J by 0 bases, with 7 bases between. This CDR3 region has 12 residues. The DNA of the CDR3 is TGTGCCAGCTTTGGCATGAACACTGAAGCTTTCTTT. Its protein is CASFGMNTEAFF. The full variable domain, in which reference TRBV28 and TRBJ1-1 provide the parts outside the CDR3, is DVKVTQSSRYLVKRTGEKVFLECVQDMDHENMFWYRQDPGLGLRLIYFSYDVKMKEKGDIPEGYSVSREKKERFSLILESASTNQTSMYLCASFGMNTEAFFGQGTRLTVV.

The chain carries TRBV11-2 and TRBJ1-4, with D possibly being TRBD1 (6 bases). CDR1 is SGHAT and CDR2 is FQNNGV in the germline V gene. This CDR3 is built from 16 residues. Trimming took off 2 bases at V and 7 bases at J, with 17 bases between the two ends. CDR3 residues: CASSLRRQAWGEKLFF. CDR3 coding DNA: TGTGCCAGCAGCTTACGACGACAGGCCTGGGGTGAAAAACTGTTTTTT.

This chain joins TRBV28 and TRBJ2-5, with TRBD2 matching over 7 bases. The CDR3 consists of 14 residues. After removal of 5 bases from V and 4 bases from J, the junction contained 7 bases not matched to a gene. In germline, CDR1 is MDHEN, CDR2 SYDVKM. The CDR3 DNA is TGTGCCAGCAGTGGGGGGGGGACTGGAGAGACCCAGTACTTC. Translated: CASSGGGTGETQYF.

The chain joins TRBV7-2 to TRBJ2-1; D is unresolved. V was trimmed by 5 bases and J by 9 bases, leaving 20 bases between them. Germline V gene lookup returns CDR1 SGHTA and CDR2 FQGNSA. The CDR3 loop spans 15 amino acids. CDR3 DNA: TGTGCCAGCAGCCCACCCCTAGTAGAGATCCGTGAGCAGTTCTTC. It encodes CASSPPLVEIREQFF. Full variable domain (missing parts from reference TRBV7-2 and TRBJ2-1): GAGVSQSPSNKVTEKGKDVELRCDPISGHTALYWYRQSLGQGLEFLIYFQGNSAPDKSGLPSDRFSAERTGGSVSTLTIQRTQQEDSAVYLCASSPPLVEIREQFFGPGTRLTVL.

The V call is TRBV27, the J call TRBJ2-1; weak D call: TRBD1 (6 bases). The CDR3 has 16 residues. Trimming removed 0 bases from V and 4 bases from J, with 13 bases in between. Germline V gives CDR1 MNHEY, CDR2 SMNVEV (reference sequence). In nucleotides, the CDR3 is TGTGCCAGCAGTTTATCTAGACAGGCTGGTTACAATGAGCAGTTCTTC. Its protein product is CASSLSRQAGYNEQFF.

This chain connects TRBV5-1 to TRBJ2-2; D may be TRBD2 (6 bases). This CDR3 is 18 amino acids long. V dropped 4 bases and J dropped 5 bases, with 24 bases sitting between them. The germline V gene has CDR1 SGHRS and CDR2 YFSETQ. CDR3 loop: CASSPVAGAGTGTGELFF. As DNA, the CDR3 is TGCGCCAGCAGCCCGGTGGCCGGGGCGGGGACGGGGACCGGGGAGCTGTTTTTT.

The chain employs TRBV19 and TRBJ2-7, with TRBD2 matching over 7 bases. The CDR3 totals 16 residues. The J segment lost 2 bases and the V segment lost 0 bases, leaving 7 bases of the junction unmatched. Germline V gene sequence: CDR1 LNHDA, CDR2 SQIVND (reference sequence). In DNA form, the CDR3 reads TGTGCCAGTAGTATAGATCCCACGGGACTACCCTACGAGCAGTACTTC. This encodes CASSIDPTGLPYEQYF.

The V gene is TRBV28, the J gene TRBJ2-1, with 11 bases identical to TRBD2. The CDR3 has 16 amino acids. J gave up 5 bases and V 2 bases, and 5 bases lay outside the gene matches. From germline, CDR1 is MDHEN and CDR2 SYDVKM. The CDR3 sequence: CASSLGGTSGHNEQFF. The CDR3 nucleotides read TGTGCCAGCAGTTTAGGCGGGACTAGCGGTCACAATGAGCAGTTCTTC.

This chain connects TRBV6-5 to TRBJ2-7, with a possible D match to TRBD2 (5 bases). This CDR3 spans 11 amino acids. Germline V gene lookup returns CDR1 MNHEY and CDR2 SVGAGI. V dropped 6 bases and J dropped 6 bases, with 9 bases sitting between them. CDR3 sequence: CASRTRGEQYF. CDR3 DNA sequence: TGTGCCAGCAGAACACGGGGCGAGCAGTACTTC.

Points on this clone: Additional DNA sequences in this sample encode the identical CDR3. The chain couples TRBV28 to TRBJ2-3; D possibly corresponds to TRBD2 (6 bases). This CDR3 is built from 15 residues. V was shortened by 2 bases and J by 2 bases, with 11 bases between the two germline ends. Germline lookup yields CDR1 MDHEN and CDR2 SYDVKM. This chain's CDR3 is CASSLGGAHTDTQYF. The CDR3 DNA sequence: TGTGCCAGCAGTTTAGGCGGGGCCCACACAGATACGCAGTATTTT.

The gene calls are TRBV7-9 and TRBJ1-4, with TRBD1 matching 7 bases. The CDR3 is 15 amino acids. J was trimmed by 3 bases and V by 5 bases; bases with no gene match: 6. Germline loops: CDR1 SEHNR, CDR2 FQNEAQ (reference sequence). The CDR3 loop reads CASSRDRAANEKLFF. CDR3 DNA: TGTGCCAGCAGCCGAGACAGGGCGGCTAATGAAAAACTGTTTTTT.

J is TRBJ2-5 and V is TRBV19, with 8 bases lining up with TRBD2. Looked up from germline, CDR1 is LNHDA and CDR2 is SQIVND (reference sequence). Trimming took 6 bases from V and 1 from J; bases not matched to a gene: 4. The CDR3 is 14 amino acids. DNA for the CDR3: TGTGCCAGTAGCCCGGGACTAGGCCAAGAGACCCAGTACTTC. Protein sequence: CASSPGLGQETQYF.

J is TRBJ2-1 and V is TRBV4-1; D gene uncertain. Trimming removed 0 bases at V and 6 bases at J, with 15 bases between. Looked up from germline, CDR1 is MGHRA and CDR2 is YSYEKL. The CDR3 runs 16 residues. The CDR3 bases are TGCGCCAGCAGCCAAGATAGGAATATTCTTCGCAATGAGCAGTTCTTC. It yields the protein CASSQDRNILRNEQFF.

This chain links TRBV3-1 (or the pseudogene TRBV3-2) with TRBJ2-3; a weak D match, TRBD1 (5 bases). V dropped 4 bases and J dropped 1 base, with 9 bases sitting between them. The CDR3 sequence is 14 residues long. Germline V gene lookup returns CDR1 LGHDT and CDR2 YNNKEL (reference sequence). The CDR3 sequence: CASSLRAGTDTQYF. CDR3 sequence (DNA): TGTGCCAGCAGCCTCAGGGCAGGCACAGATACGCAGTATTTT.

The CDR3 is CASGLGTSGTDEQFF. CDR3 bases: TGTGCTAGTGGTTTAGGGACTAGCGGGACCGATGAGCAGTTCTTC. V and J are TRBV12-5 and TRBJ2-1; 13 bases are a match to TRBD2. The length of the CDR3 is 15 residues. Unmatched junction bases numbered 4, after V lost 3 bases and J lost 8 bases. Germline V gene data show CDR1 as LGHNT and CDR2 as FRNRAP.

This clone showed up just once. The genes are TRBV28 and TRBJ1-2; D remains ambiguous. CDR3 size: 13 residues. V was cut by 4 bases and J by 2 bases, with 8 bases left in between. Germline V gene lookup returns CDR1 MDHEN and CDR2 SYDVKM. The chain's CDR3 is CASSSGGNYGYTF. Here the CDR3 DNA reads TGTGCCAGCAGTTCGGGCGGGAACTATGGCTACACCTTC.

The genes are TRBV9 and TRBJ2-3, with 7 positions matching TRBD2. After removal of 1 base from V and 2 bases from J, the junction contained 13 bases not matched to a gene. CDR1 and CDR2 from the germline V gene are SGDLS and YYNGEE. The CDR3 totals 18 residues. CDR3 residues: CASSVKRTGAGFTDTQYF. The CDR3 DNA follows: TGTGCCAGCAGCGTAAAAAGAACGGGAGCGGGATTCACAGATACGCAGTATTTT.

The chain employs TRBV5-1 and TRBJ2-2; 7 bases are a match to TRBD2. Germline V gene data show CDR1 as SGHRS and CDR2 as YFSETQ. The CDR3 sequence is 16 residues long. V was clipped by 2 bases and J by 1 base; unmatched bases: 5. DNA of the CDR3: TGCGCCAGCAGCTTTGGCGGGAGTGGGAACACCGGGGAGCTGTTTTTT. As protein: CASSFGGSGNTGELFF.

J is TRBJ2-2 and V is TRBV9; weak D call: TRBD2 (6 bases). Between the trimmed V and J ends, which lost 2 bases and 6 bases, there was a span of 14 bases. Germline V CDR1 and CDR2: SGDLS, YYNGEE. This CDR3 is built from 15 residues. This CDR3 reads CASSVRSSEAGELFF. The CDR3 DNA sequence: TGTGCCAGCAGCGTCCGGTCTAGCGAGGCCGGGGAGCTGTTTTTT.

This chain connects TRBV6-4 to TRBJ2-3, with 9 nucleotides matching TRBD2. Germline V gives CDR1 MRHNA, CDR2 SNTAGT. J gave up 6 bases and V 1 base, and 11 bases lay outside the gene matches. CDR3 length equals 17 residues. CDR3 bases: TGTGCCAGCAGTGACTGGCTCCCGGGACTAGCCGAGGATACGCAGTATTTT. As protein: CASSDWLPGLAEDTQYF.

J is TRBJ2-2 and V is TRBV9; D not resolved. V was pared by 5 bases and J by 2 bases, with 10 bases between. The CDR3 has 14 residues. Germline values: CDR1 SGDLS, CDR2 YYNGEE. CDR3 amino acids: CASSLELNTGELFF. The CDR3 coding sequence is TGTGCCAGCAGTCTTGAACTCAACACCGGGGAGCTGTTTTTT.

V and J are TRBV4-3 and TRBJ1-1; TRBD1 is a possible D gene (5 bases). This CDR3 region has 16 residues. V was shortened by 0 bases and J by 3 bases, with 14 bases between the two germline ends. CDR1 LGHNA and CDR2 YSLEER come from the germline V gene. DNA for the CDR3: TGCGCCAGCAGCCAAGATCTCCAGGGAGGATACACTGAAGCTTTCTTT. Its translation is CASSQDLQGGYTEAFF.